This T cell receptor beta chain was sequenced during a study of glioma-infiltrating T cells after dendritic cell vaccination. Study context: Dendritic cell vaccination trial patients had either newly diagnosed or recurrent glioblastoma. General study results and limits: Patients with more pretreatment TILs had longer time to progression and survival.

The time point: after dendritic cell vaccination, including at tumor progression/relapse. None of the glioblastoma patients had an isocitrate dehydrogenase mutation. Note on this clone: Its antigen remains unknown.

Assay: immunoSEQ multiplex PCR; the TCRdb copy retains only in-frame clones and omits some. The sample includes over 90,000 clones, 80% seen only once; the top ten take about 5%. V was shortened by 0 bases and J by 0 bases, with 11 bases between the two germline ends. CDR1 and CDR2 from the germline V gene are GTSNPN and SVGIG (reference sequence). This CDR3 has 16 amino acids. The TCR sequence derives from a human donor with glioblastoma. The chain employs TRBV30 and TRBJ1-4; D is perhaps TRBD1 (5 bases). The sample in question was blood, obtained after dendritic cell vaccination. CDR3 amino acids: CAWSVGVISTNEKLFF. The CDR3 DNA sequence: TGTGCCTGGAGTGTAGGGGTGATTTCAACTAATGAAAAACTGTTTTTT. The variable domain in full, completed from reference TRBV30 and TRBJ1-4, reads SQTIHQWPATLVQPVGSPLSLECTVEGTSNPNLYWYRQAAGRGLQLLFYSVGIGQISSEVPQNLSASRPQDRQFILSSKKLLLSDSGFYLCAWSVGVISTNEKLFFGSGTQLSVL.